This is a list of T cell receptor beta chains from one sample in a study of T cells in Graves' hyperthyroidism and ophthalmopathy. TCRdb fed the multiplex PCR reads into MiXCR, producing one record per CDR3 protein. The sample has 370,000 or so distinct CDR3 sequences, roughly 25% seen once. Sequenced: blood. The receptor set was obtained from a man in his forties or fifties with Graves' hyperthyroidism. Each CDR3 is given with its conserved first and last residue. D genes are given only for firm matches. Clone sizes are given selectively: once, few, many, or a class where the clone is expanded.

J: TRBJ2-1; size: few; D: -; V: TRBV6-1; CDR3: CASRGSGTYEQFF; DNA: TGTGCCAGCAGGGGATCAGGCACATATGAGCAGTTCTTC
J: TRBJ2-7; size: few; D: TRBD1; V: TRBV28; CDR3: CASRTGHYEQYF; DNA: TGTGCCAGCAGGACAGGGCACTACGAGCAGTACTTC
J: TRBJ2-4; size: -; D: -; V: TRBV2; CDR3: CASSEGAWGAIKNIQYF; DNA: TGTGCCAGCAGTGAAGGGGCATGGGGCGCCATAAAAAACATTCAGTACTTC
J: TRBJ2-5; size: -; D: -; V: TRBV5-1; CDR3: CASSLYAGDRGETQYF; DNA: TGCGCCAGCAGCTTGTATGCCGGGGATCGTGGGGAGACCCAGTACTTC
J: TRBJ1-1; size: few; D: -; V: TRBV7-9; CDR3: CASSWGGHRNTEAFF; DNA: TGTGCCAGCAGCTGGGGAGGACACAGGAACACTGAAGCTTTCTTT
J: TRBJ2-1; size: few; D: -; V: TRBV19; CDR3: CASSPRGSEQFF; DNA: TGTGCCAGTAGCCCGCGTGGGAGTGAGCAGTTCTTC
J: TRBJ2-3; size: -; D: -; V: TRBV5-1; CDR3: CASSSDRATDTQYF; DNA: TGCGCCAGCAGCTCGGACAGAGCCACAGATACGCAGTATTTT
J: TRBJ2-5; size: -; D: -; V: TRBV9; CDR3: CASSVAPTGQETQYF; DNA: TGTGCCAGCAGCGTAGCTCCCACAGGCCAAGAGACCCAGTACTTC
J: TRBJ2-7; size: -; D: -; V: TRBV10-3; CDR3: CAIRPGQNSYEQYF; DNA: TGTGCCATCAGGCCGGGACAAAACTCCTACGAGCAGTACTTC
J: TRBJ2-3; size: -; D: -; V: TRBV7-3; CDR3: CASSQLARTEFSTQYF; DNA: TGTGCCAGCAGTCAACTAGCCCGCACAGAGTTCAGTACGCAGTATTTT
J: TRBJ1-4; size: few; D: -; V: TRBV3-1; CDR3: CASSRRTAGVEKLFF; DNA: TGTGCCAGCAGTCGACGGACAGCTGGAGTTGAAAAACTGTTTTTT
J: TRBJ2-4; size: -; D: -; V: TRBV29-1; CDR3: CSAGEGKNIQYF; DNA: TGCAGCGCGGGAGAGGGCAAAAACATTCAGTACTTC
J: TRBJ1-1; size: few; D: -; V: TRBV30; CDR3: CAWSVSSNTEAFF; DNA: TGTGCCTGGAGTGTCTCCTCGAACACTGAAGCTTTCTTT
J: TRBJ2-3; size: -; D: -; V: TRBV5-1; CDR3: CASSLQAFGSTDTQYF; DNA: TGCGCCAGCAGCTTGCAGGCATTTGGTAGCACAGATACGCAGTATTTT
J: TRBJ1-2; size: few; D: -; V: TRBV5-5; CDR3: CASSLIDYGYTF; DNA: TGTGCCAGCAGCTTGATTGACTATGGCTACACCTTC
J: TRBJ2-7; size: many; D: TRBD2; V: TRBV20-1; CDR3: CSARDPGLAGNEQYF; DNA: TGCAGTGCTAGAGACCCGGGACTAGCGGGGAACGAGCAGTACTTC
J: TRBJ1-5; size: many; D: -; V: TRBV24-1; CDR3: CATQAPNQPQHF; DNA: TGTGCCACCCAAGCCCCCAATCAGCCCCAGCATTTT
J: TRBJ2-5; size: -; D: TRBD2; V: TRBV6-1; CDR3: CASFFSGSGETQYF; DNA: TGTGCCAGCTTTTTTAGCGGGAGTGGGGAGACCCAGTACTTC
J: TRBJ2-3; size: -; D: TRBD2; V: TRBV29-1; CDR3: CSVEGLAGGFRNTQYF; DNA: TGCAGCGTTGAAGGGTTAGCGGGGGGCTTTAGGAATACGCAGTATTTT
J: TRBJ2-7; size: -; D: -; V: TRBV7-9; CDR3: CASSPPSDSYEQYF; DNA: TGTGCCAGCAGCCCACCTAGCGACTCCTACGAGCAGTACTTC
J: TRBJ2-1; size: once; D: -; V: TRBV6-2/TRBV6-3; CDR3: CASSFLPGRPYNEQFF; DNA: TGTGCCAGCAGTTTCCTGCCGGGTCGTCCCTACAATGAGCAGTTCTTC
J: TRBJ1-5; size: few; D: -; V: TRBV3-1; CDR3: CASSQEGRDQPQHF; DNA: TGTGCCAGCAGCCAAGAAGGCAGGGATCAGCCCCAGCATTTT
J: TRBJ2-1; size: -; D: -; V: TRBV3-1; CDR3: CASSWGADHNEQFF; DNA: TGTGCCAGCAGCTGGGGGGCCGACCACAATGAGCAGTTCTTC
J: TRBJ1-4; size: few; D: -; V: TRBV12-3/TRBV12-4; CDR3: CASSSSNSPTNEKLFF; DNA: TGTGCCAGCAGTTCCTCAAACAGTCCTACTAATGAAAAACTGTTTTTT
J: TRBJ1-4; size: -; D: -; V: TRBV19; CDR3: CASRRGAANEKLFF; DNA: TGTGCCAGTCGACGGGGGGCGGCTAATGAAAAACTGTTTTTT
J: TRBJ2-3; size: -; D: -; V: TRBV6-5; CDR3: CASSYSSADTQYF; DNA: TGTGCCAGCAGTTACTCGTCTGCAGATACGCAGTATTTT
J: TRBJ1-2; size: -; D: -; V: TRBV29-1; CDR3: CSVEDRVRGRGGYTF; DNA: TGCAGCGTTGAAGATCGGGTCCGGGGGCGCGGAGGCTACACCTTC
J: TRBJ1-4; size: -; D: -; V: TRBV18; CDR3: CASSPGIGEKLFF; DNA: TGTGCCAGCTCACCAGGGATCGGGGAAAAACTGTTTTTT
J: TRBJ2-1; size: many; D: TRBD2; V: TRBV11-2; CDR3: CASSATAAGGPGNEQFF; DNA: TGTGCCAGCAGCGCAACCGCAGCGGGAGGGCCGGGTAATGAGCAGTTCTTC
J: TRBJ2-1; size: many; D: TRBD2; V: TRBV2; CDR3: CASSGLAGGRTYNEQFF; DNA: TGTGCCAGCAGTGGACTAGCGGGAGGTCGCACCTACAATGAGCAGTTCTTC
J: TRBJ2-1; size: -; D: -; V: TRBV4-1; CDR3: CASSPSGRGRDNEQFF; DNA: TGCGCCAGCAGCCCGAGCGGCAGGGGGAGGGACAATGAGCAGTTCTTC
J: TRBJ2-2; size: few; D: TRBD2; V: TRBV11-2; CDR3: CASSGTTTNTGELFF; DNA: TGTGCCAGCAGCGGGACTACGACGAACACCGGGGAGCTGTTTTTT
J: TRBJ1-2; size: few; D: -; V: TRBV2; CDR3: CASSELGGGSDGYTF; DNA: TGTGCCAGCAGTGAACTGGGCGGGGGTTCGGATGGCTACACCTTC
J: TRBJ1-1; size: few; D: -; V: TRBV9; CDR3: CASSDLTSRYTEAFF; DNA: TGTGCCAGCAGCGATTTGACCAGCCGGTACACTGAAGCTTTCTTT
J: TRBJ1-2; size: many; D: TRBD1; V: TRBV27; CDR3: CASIFPKGTEEYGYTF; DNA: TGTGCCAGCATTTTTCCAAAAGGGACAGAGGAATATGGCTACACCTTC
J: TRBJ2-7; size: many; D: -; V: TRBV11-2; CDR3: CASSLAKSYEQYF; DNA: TGTGCCAGCAGCTTGGCGAAGTCCTACGAGCAGTACTTC
J: TRBJ1-5; size: few; D: -; V: TRBV11-2; CDR3: CASSLEGGAGQPQHF; DNA: TGTGCCAGCAGCTTAGAAGGGGGAGCGGGGCAGCCCCAGCATTTT
J: TRBJ2-3; size: -; D: -; V: TRBV7-9; CDR3: CASSLNGDTDTQYF; DNA: TGTGCCAGCAGCTTAAACGGGGACACAGATACGCAGTATTTT
J: TRBJ2-2; size: -; D: -; V: TRBV24-1; CDR3: CATSDPSRVGPGELFF; DNA: TGTGCCACCAGTGATCCAAGCAGGGTCGGTCCCGGGGAGCTGTTTTTT
J: TRBJ1-6; size: few; D: -; V: TRBV6-1; CDR3: CASSASTGTLHVHLHF; DNA: TGTGCCAGCAGTGCATCTACCGGGACTCTTCACGTGCACCTCCACTTT
J: TRBJ2-1; size: few; D: TRBD1; V: TRBV7-3; CDR3: CASSFDRGNEQFF; DNA: TGTGCCAGCAGCTTCGACAGGGGTAATGAGCAGTTCTTC
J: TRBJ2-3; size: -; D: TRBD2; V: TRBV12-3/TRBV12-4; CDR3: CASLFAAGVTDTQYF; DNA: TGTGCCAGCCTATTCGCAGCGGGAGTCACAGATACGCAGTATTTT
J: TRBJ2-1; size: -; D: TRBD2; V: TRBV13; CDR3: CASSLFTSGSYEQFF; DNA: TGTGCCAGCAGTTTATTTACTAGCGGGAGTTATGAGCAGTTCTTC
J: TRBJ2-1; size: few; D: -; V: TRBV28; CDR3: CASNIYNEQFF; DNA: TGTGCCAGCAACATATACAATGAGCAGTTCTTC
J: TRBJ2-2; size: many; D: -; V: TRBV2; CDR3: CASSRQGGRELFF; DNA: TGTGCCAGCAGTCGGCAGGGGGGCAGGGAGCTGTTTTTT
J: TRBJ2-5; size: many; D: -; V: TRBV28; CDR3: CAPPQFQETQYF; DNA: TGTGCCCCCCCGCAGTTTCAAGAGACCCAGTACTTC
J: TRBJ2-1; size: many; D: -; V: TRBV7-3; CDR3: CASSLDRTVHYNEQFF; DNA: TGTGCCAGCAGCTTAGACCGGACGGTACATTACAATGAGCAGTTCTTC
J: TRBJ2-1; size: -; D: TRBD2; V: TRBV6-1; CDR3: CASSPSSGSGNEQFF; DNA: TGTGCCAGCAGCCCTAGTAGCGGGAGCGGGAATGAGCAGTTCTTC
J: TRBJ2-3; size: -; D: TRBD2; V: TRBV5-1; CDR3: CASSTGLAGGYTQYF; DNA: TGCGCCAGCAGCACCGGACTAGCGGGAGGTTATACGCAGTATTTT
J: TRBJ2-1; size: -; D: -; V: TRBV11-1; CDR3: CASSLGKFEQFF; DNA: TGTGCCAGCAGCTTAGGCAAGTTTGAGCAGTTCTTC
J: TRBJ1-6; size: -; D: -; V: TRBV27; CDR3: CASSLPGIHSPLHF; DNA: TGTGCCAGCAGTTTGCCAGGAATCCATTCACCCCTCCACTTT
J: TRBJ1-2; size: -; D: -; V: TRBV19; CDR3: CASNTPRDGYTF; DNA: TGTGCCAGCAATACACCTAGGGATGGCTACACCTTC
J: TRBJ1-1; size: -; D: -; V: TRBV19; CDR3: CASSMFGRPHTEAFF; DNA: TGTGCCAGTAGTATGTTCGGGCGACCGCACACTGAAGCTTTCTTT
J: TRBJ1-1; size: many; D: -; V: TRBV16; CDR3: CASSQSTYTEAFF; DNA: TGTGCCAGCAGCCAATCGACTTACACTGAAGCTTTCTTT